Listed below are T cell receptor beta chains from one sample, sequenced in a study of CD8 T cell repertoires and HIV-1 epitope variants. Assay used: immunoSEQ multiplex PCR; TCRdb lists only in-frame clones, some missing. Of roughly 100,000 clones in the sample, roughly 81% were seen once. Sequencing input: uncultured baseline CD8+ T cells from peripheral blood mononuclear cells (PBMCs). The receptors here all came from a male donor with HIV. Each CDR3 is given with its conserved first and last residue. A D gene is named only where the DNA matches it firmly. Not every row has a clone size; where given, it reads once, few, many or a size class.

abundance	j_gene	len	v_gene	d_gene	CDR3nt	CDR3aa
NA	TRBJ1-2	15	TRBV11-2	NA	TGTGCCAGCAGCTCCGAGGACAGAGCCGCATATGGCTACACCTTC	CASSSEDRAAYGYTF
NA	TRBJ1-2	15	TRBV28	NA	TGTGCCAGCAGTTTGGTACTTTTAGGAGGCTATGGCTACACCTTC	CASSLVLLGGYGYTF
NA	TRBJ2-7	15	TRBV7-9	NA	TGTGCCAGCAGCTTCTACAGGGGTAGCGGCAACGAGCAGTACTTC	CASSFYRGSGNEQYF
NA	TRBJ2-1	15	TRBV5-1	TRBD1	TGCGCCAGCAGCGTCTCGGGACAGGGTCACAATGAGCAGTTCTTC	CASSVSGQGHNEQFF
few	TRBJ2-7	15	TRBV7-2	NA	TGTGCCAGCAGCTTAACTACAGGGGACTTCTACGAGCAGTACTTC	CASSLTTGDFYEQYF
NA	TRBJ1-2	14	TRBV27	NA	TGTGCCAGCTACTCCCCCGGACAGAACTATGGCTACACCTTC	CASYSPGQNYGYTF
NA	TRBJ2-1	16	TRBV5-1	TRBD2	TGCGCCAGCAGCTTGGCAGGGACTAGCGGGACTAATGAGCAGTTCTTC	CASSLAGTSGTNEQFF
NA	TRBJ2-5	16	TRBV28	TRBD2	TGTGCCAGCAGTTCCCGCGGAGCGGGGGGGCTGGAGACCCAGTACTTC	CASSSRGAGGLETQYF
NA	TRBJ2-3	13	TRBV7-2	NA	TGTGCCAGCAGCTTCAGAGATACAGATACGCAGTATTTT	CASSFRDTDTQYF
NA	TRBJ2-1	14	TRBV2	TRBD1	TGTGCCAGCAGCCGGGACAGTTCCTACAATGAGCAGTTCTTC	CASSRDSSYNEQFF
NA	TRBJ2-2	16	TRBV6-5	TRBD2	TGTGCCAGCAGTTTCCCAGCGGGAGCAAACACCGGGGAGCTGTTTTTT	CASSFPAGANTGELFF
NA	TRBJ2-2	16	TRBV7-6	NA	TGTGCCAGCAGCCTCTCGGGCGGGGTTAGCACCGGGGAGCTGTTTTTT	CASSLSGGVSTGELFF
NA	TRBJ1-1	12	TRBV7-9	NA	TGTGCCAGCAGCTTCCTGAACACTGAAGCTTTCTTT	CASSFLNTEAFF
NA	TRBJ1-5	13	TRBV19	NA	TGTGCCAGTAGTTCCCAGTCGGCTCAGCCCCAGCATTTT	CASSSQSAQPQHF
few	TRBJ2-1	14	TRBV7-9	TRBD1	TGTGCCAGCAGCTCAGGGACAGCCAACAATGAGCAGTTCTTC	CASSSGTANNEQFF
few	TRBJ2-2	12	TRBV5-1	NA	TGCGCCAGCAGCTTAGTAGACCGGGAGCTGTTTTTT	CASSLVDRELFF
NA	TRBJ1-3	17	TRBV28	NA	TGTGCCAGCAGTTTACAACAGGTACTCCTATCTGGAAACACCATATATTTT	CASSLQQVLLSGNTIYF
once	TRBJ1-1	14	TRBV6-5	NA	TGTGCCAGCAGTTACTCCGGGGAATACACTGAAGCTTTCTTT	CASSYSGEYTEAFF
NA	TRBJ2-7	19	TRBV18	TRBD1	TGTGCCAGCTCACCACCATTTAAAGGGTGGGGGACAGGGGTCAACGAGCAGTACTTC	CASSPPFKGWGTGVNEQYF
NA	TRBJ2-1	16	TRBV29-1	TRBD2	TGCAGCGTTGTATCCGGGAGGGCCACTTCCTACAATGAGCAGTTCTTC	CSVVSGRATSYNEQFF
NA	TRBJ1-4	15	TRBV5-1	NA	TGCGCCAGCAGCTTGGCCCAGTCCTTAAATGAAAAACTGTTTTTT	CASSLAQSLNEKLFF
NA	TRBJ2-1	15	TRBV7-2	TRBD2	TGTGCCAGCAGCGGGACTAGCGAGTCCTACAATGAGCAGTTCTTC	CASSGTSESYNEQFF
NA	TRBJ2-5	14	TRBV19	NA	TGTGCCAGTAGTATGAGGGGGGGCCTCGAGACCCAGTACTTC	CASSMRGGLETQYF
NA	TRBJ2-7	15	TRBV28	TRBD1	TGTGCCAGCAGTTTCCGAGGGACAGGGTCCTACGAGCAGTACTTC	CASSFRGTGSYEQYF
NA	TRBJ2-2	14	TRBV5-1	NA	TGCGCCAGCAGGGATTCGGGGTTTCCCGGGGAGCTGTTTTTT	CASRDSGFPGELFF
NA	TRBJ2-1	18	TRBV4-1	TRBD2	TGCGCCAGCAGCCAAGCGACCTCTAGCGGCCATCCCTACAATGAGCAGTTCTTC	CASSQATSSGHPYNEQFF
NA	TRBJ1-5	15	TRBV5-1	NA	TGCGCCAGCAGCTCCGGGACGGATAGCAATCAGCCCCAGCATTTT	CASSSGTDSNQPQHF
NA	TRBJ2-5	15	TRBV5-4	TRBD2	TGTGCCAGCAGTTTTAGCGGGAGGGCCCAAGAGACCCAGTACTTC	CASSFSGRAQETQYF
NA	TRBJ2-7	14	TRBV7-8	NA	TGTGCCAGCAGCTTACCCAGGGGCTGGGACGAGCAGTACTTC	CASSLPRGWDEQYF
NA	TRBJ2-5	12	TRBV5-6	TRBD2	TGTGCCAGCAGGACGGGGGGTGAGACCCAGTACTTC	CASRTGGETQYF
NA	TRBJ2-5	17	TRBV21-1	NA	TGTGCCAGCAGCCGCCCTCAAGGACGGGGCCGCCAAGAGACCCAGTACTTC	CASSRPQGRGRQETQYF
NA	TRBJ2-7	15	TRBV5-1	NA	TGCGCCAGCAGCTTGCAGGACGGGAATATCGACGAGCAGTACTTC	CASSLQDGNIDEQYF
NA	TRBJ2-3	14	TRBV19	NA	TGTGCCAGTAGTATCTCGGCTAGCGTAGATACGCAGTATTTT	CASSISASVDTQYF
NA	TRBJ2-2	13	TRBV27	TRBD1	TGTGCCAGCAGCCAGGGGGACGGCGGGGAGCTGTTTTTT	CASSQGDGGELFF
NA	TRBJ1-4	13	TRBV7-8	TRBD1	TGTGCCAGCCGGACAGGGGCGGGAGAAAAACTGTTTTTT	CASRTGAGEKLFF
once	TRBJ1-3	13	TRBV30	NA	TGTGCCTGGAATCAGGGCTCTGGAAACACCATATATTTT	CAWNQGSGNTIYF
NA	TRBJ1-6	16	TRBV5-6	TRBD1	TGTGCCAGCAGCTTACGAACCGGACAGGTCCTATCACCCCTCCACTTT	CASSLRTGQVLSPLHF